These 14 T cell receptor beta chains were sequenced from one sample in a study of cytomegalovirus exposure and HLA in healthy donors. PCR primers comprised 60 Vbeta and 13 Jbeta primers. This table comes from immunoSEQ multiplex PCR, and its TCRdb copy is limited to in-frame clones, with some not included. Among about 140,000 clones listed, approximately 80% were seen once. Sample: PBMCs. The receptors stem from a man aged 45-65 years in good health and CMV-seronegative.

The V call is TRBV6-1, the J call TRBJ2-7; D is uncertain. The length of the CDR3 is 14 residues. The V and J ends lost 5 bases and 1 base respectively, with 12 bases between them. CDR1 MNHNS and CDR2 SASEGT come from the germline V gene. In DNA, the CDR3 is TGTGCCAGCAGTTTTCAGGAACAATCCTACGAGCAGTACTTC. Amino acids: CASSFQEQSYEQYF.

V is TRBV18 and J is TRBJ2-7, with 11 bases fitting TRBD1. Germline V lookup: CDR1 KGHSH, CDR2 LQKENI. CDR3 length: 15 residues. The ends lost 3 bases at V and 3 bases at J; junction bases unmatched: 4. The CDR3, as DNA: TGTGCCAGCTCACCCGGACAGGGGGCTGTCTACGAGCAGTACTTC. It is translated as CASSPGQGAVYEQYF.

The rearrangement uses TRBV21-1 and TRBJ2-1; TRBD2, as called in the table, went unchecked against the DNA. TRBV21-1 is classified as a pseudogene. This CDR3 region has 21 residues. CDR3 nucleotide sequence: TGTGCCAGCAGCACCCACTTGCCGGGACTAGCGGGAGCCGGGATACACAATGAGCAGTTCTTC. Its translation: CASSTHLPGLAGAGIHNEQFF.

This chain joins TRBV5-6 and TRBJ1-6; D unresolved. Germline V gene lookup returns CDR1 SGHDT and CDR2 YYEEEE. V lost 0 bases to trimming and J lost 5 bases, with 12 bases between them. This CDR3 comprises 16 residues. As DNA, the CDR3 is TGTGCCAGCAGCTTGGAACTAGTGGGCAATAATTCACCCCTCCACTTT. Encoded protein: CASSLELVGNNSPLHF.

This clone came up a few times. The V call is TRBV2, the J call TRBJ2-7; 8 bases map to TRBD2. Germline assignment: CDR1 SNHLY and CDR2 FYNNEI. This CDR3 has 14 residues. Trimming cost V 3 bases and J 4 bases; bases outside gene matches: 5. CDR3 sequence: CASSEDSGNYEQYF. The CDR3 nucleotides read TGTGCCAGCAGTGAGGATAGCGGGAATTACGAGCAGTACTTC.

In its sample, this clone was seen a few times. CDR3 residues: CAGSTRGLQETQYF. The CDR3, as DNA: TGTGCCGGAAGCACCCGGGGTCTCCAAGAGACCCAGTACTTC. V usage is TRBV6-1 and J usage is TRBJ2-5, with D possibly being TRBD2 (5 bases). The V and J ends lost 11 bases and 1 base respectively, with 17 bases between them. CDR3 size: 14 residues. Germline V CDR1 and CDR2: MNHNS, SASEGT.

This chain connects TRBV10-3 to TRBJ1-1, with D perhaps TRBD1 (6 bases). The germline CDR1 and CDR2 sequences are ENHRY and SYGVKD. This CDR3 region has 16 residues. V lost 4 bases to trimming and J lost 2 bases, with 17 bases between them. CDR3 region: CAISGSGGRVNTEAFF. The DNA of the CDR3 is TGTGCCATCAGTGGATCTGGGGGCCGGGTTAACACTGAAGCTTTCTTT.

This rearrangement joins TRBV5-4 to TRBJ2-2; 8 nucleotides agree with TRBD1. Germline CDR1 reads SGHNT; CDR2 reads YYREEE (reference sequence). CDR3 size: 15 residues. With V trimmed by 5 bases and J by 6 bases, 9 bases remained unmatched. Written as DNA, the CDR3 is TGTGCCAGCAGGGACGGACAGGGCGGATCCGGGGAGCTGTTTTTT. It yields the protein CASRDGQGGSGELFF. Complete variable domain (other parts from reference TRBV5-4 and TRBJ2-2): ETGVTQSPTHLIKTRGQQVTLRCSSQSGHNTVSWYQQALGQGPQFIFQYYREEENGRGNFPPRFSGLQFPNYSSELNVNALELDDSALYLCASRDGQGGSGELFFGEGSRLTVL.

The genes are TRBV19 and TRBJ2-7, with 10 bases lining up with TRBD1. The CDR3 consists of 13 residues. The germline V gene has CDR1 LNHDA and CDR2 SQIVND (reference sequence). After removal of 7 bases from V and 4 bases from J, the junction contained 4 bases not matched to a gene. The CDR3 sequence is CASIGTGEYEQYF. CDR3 bases: TGTGCCAGTATAGGGACAGGGGAATACGAGCAGTACTTC.

The genes are TRBV28 and TRBJ1-1; D possibly corresponds to TRBD1 (5 bases). The V end lost 7 bases, the J end lost 5 bases, and 11 bases lay between the germline ends. This CDR3 contains 12 residues. Germline lookup yields CDR1 MDHEN and CDR2 SYDVKM. CDR3 DNA: TGTGCCAGCATAAGCAGGGCGACTGAAGCTTTCTTT. Amino acids: CASISRATEAFF.

This chain links TRBV15 with TRBJ2-1, with 7 nucleotides matching TRBD1. This CDR3 contains 16 residues. Unmatched junction bases numbered 10, after V lost 2 bases and J lost 6 bases. Germline V lookup: CDR1 LNHNV, CDR2 YYDKDF (reference sequence). CDR3 in amino acids: CATSRQTGDRVNEQFF. Here the CDR3 DNA reads TGTGCCACCAGCAGACAAACAGGGGATCGGGTCAATGAGCAGTTCTTC.

This clone was picked up a small number of times. V and J are TRBV2 and TRBJ2-4, with TRBD1 matching over 9 bases. The CDR3 loop spans 15 amino acids. V dropped 5 bases and J dropped 7; count of bases not matched to a gene: 9. The germline CDR1 and CDR2 sequences are SNHLY and FYNNEI. The CDR3 spells CASSRSGQGRNIQYF. The CDR3 DNA reads TGTGCCAGCAGTCGTTCCGGACAGGGGAGGAACATTCAGTACTTC.

This clone has a single count. The chain uses TRBV6-6 and TRBJ1-4; unclear D gene. The CDR3 is 15 residues long. From germline, CDR1 is MNHNY and CDR2 SVGAGI (reference sequence). Trimming shortened V by 5 bases and J by 0 bases, and 10 bases separated the two germline ends. The CDR3 nucleotides read TGTGCCAGCAGTCGACAACCTGCAACTAATGAAAAACTGTTTTTT. Its translation is CASSRQPATNEKLFF.

The V gene is TRBV6-4, the J gene TRBJ1-1, with 9 nucleotides matching TRBD1. Per the germline V gene, CDR1 is MRHNA and CDR2 is SNTAGT. This CDR3 is built from 14 residues. The ends lost 6 bases at V and 2 bases at J; junction bases unmatched: 4. In DNA, the CDR3 is TGTGCCAGCAGGAGGACAGGGGATAACACTGAAGCTTTCTTT. Its translation: CASRRTGDNTEAFF.